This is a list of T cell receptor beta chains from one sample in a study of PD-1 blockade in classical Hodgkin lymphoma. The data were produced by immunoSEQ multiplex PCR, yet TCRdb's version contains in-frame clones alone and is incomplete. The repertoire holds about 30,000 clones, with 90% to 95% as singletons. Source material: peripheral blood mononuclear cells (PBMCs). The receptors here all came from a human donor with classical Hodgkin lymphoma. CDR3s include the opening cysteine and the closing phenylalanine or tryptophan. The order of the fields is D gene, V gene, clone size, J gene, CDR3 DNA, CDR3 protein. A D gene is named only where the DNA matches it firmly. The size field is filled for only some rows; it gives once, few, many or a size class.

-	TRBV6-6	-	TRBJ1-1	TGTGCCAGCAACGACGGCACAGGGTCCCAGCCTGAAGCTTTCTTT	CASNDGTGSQPEAFF
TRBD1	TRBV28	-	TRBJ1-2	TGTGCCAGCAGCAATCCAGGGACAGGGGGCAGGTTGGGCTACACCTTC	CASSNPGTGGRLGYTF
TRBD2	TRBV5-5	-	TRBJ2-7	TGTGCCAGCAGCTTGGTTTCTAGCGGAACCCTGGATTACGAGCAGTACTTC	CASSLVSSGTLDYEQYF
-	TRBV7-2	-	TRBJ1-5	TGTGCCAGCAGCTCCTCGGACTCCGATCAGCCCCAGCATTTT	CASSSSDSDQPQHF
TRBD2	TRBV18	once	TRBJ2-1	TGTGCCAGCTCACCCGCCGGACTAGCGGGCTCCTACAATGAGCAGTTCTTC	CASSPAGLAGSYNEQFF
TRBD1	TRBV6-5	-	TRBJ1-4	TGTGCCAGCAGTTACTCGGGACAGGGAGGTGAAAAACTGTTTTTT	CASSYSGQGGEKLFF
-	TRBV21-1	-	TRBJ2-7	TGTGCCAGCAGCGCCCGGATTTGGGCCTCCTACGAGCAGTACTTC	CASSARIWASYEQYF
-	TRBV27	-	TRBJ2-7	TGTGCCAGCAGTTTATCAGGGGGTAGCGAGCAGTACTTC	CASSLSGGSEQYF
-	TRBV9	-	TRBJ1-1	TGTGCCAGCAGCCGGGAGAAGGCTGAAGCTTTCTTT	CASSREKAEAFF
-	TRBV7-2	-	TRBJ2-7	TGTGCCAGCAGCTTAGTGGGCGGGACCTTCTACGAGCAGTACTTC	CASSLVGGTFYEQYF
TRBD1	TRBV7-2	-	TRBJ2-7	TGTGCCAGCAGCTTAGCCCCGGGACAGCCCTACGAGCAGTACTTC	CASSLAPGQPYEQYF
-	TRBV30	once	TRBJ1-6	TGTGCCTACACACCAAGAATAGAATCACCCCTCCACTTT	CAYTPRIESPLHF
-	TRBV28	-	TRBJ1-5	TGTGCCAGCAGTTTGGGGAGTCAGCCCCAGCATTTT	CASSLGSQPQHF
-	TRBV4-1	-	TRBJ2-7	TGCGCCAGCAGCCAAGATCCCCCCCGGGACCCCTACGAGCAGTACTTC	CASSQDPPRDPYEQYF
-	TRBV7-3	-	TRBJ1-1	TGTGCCAGCAGCCCGAAAAGGGGGGAGGAAGCTTTCTTT	CASSPKRGEEAFF
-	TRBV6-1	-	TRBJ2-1	TGTGCCAGCAGTGTGGCGGCCGCCTACAATGAGCAGTTCTTC	CASSVAAAYNEQFF
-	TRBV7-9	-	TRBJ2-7	TGTGCCAGCAGCTTAGGCCACAACTACGAGCAGTACTTC	CASSLGHNYEQYF
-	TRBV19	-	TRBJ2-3	TGTGCCAGTAGTAACTTTAGCGGTTTCGGCACAGATACGCAGTATTTT	CASSNFSGFGTDTQYF
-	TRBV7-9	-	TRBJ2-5	TGTGCCAGCAGCTTAGCAGGCGGGATGACCACCGGCCAGTACTTC	CASSLAGGMTTGQYF
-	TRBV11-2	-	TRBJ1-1	TGTGCCAGCAGTCCCACACTGAACACTGAAGCTTTCTTT	CASSPTLNTEAFF
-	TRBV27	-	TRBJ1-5	TGTGCCAGCAGTTTTTCAGGGTATAATCAGCCCCAGCATTTT	CASSFSGYNQPQHF
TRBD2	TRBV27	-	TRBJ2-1	TGTGCCAGCAGTTTCCAGACTAGCGGGAGGGCCGGTGAGCAGTTCTTC	CASSFQTSGRAGEQFF
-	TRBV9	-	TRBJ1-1	TGTGCCAGCAGCCCCTTAAATGTGGGGGGCACTGAAGCTTTCTTT	CASSPLNVGGTEAFF
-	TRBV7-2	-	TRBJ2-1	TGTGCCAGCAGCTTAGTTCTCGATGAGCAGTTCTTC	CASSLVLDEQFF
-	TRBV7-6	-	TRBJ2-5	TGTGCCAGCAGCCTCACCGGGCGCCGGCAAGAGACCCAGTACTTC	CASSLTGRRQETQYF
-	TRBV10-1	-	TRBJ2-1	TGCGCCAGCAGTGAGGACGGGAGCTCCTACAATGAGCAGTTCTTC	CASSEDGSSYNEQFF
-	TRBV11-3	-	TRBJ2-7	TGTGCCAGCAGCCCCGAGAGACAGACTTCGGAGCAGTACTTC	CASSPERQTSEQYF
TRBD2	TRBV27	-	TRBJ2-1	TGTGCCAGCAGTTCCCCGGGACTAGCGGGAGGTAACTACAATGAGCAGTTCTTC	CASSSPGLAGGNYNEQFF
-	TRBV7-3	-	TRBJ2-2	TGTGCCAGCAGCTTAAGTGGTCTAGCGAACACCGGGGAGCTGTTTTTT	CASSLSGLANTGELFF
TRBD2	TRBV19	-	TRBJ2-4	TGTGCCAGTAGTACAGGACTAGCGGGAAACATTCAGTACTTC	CASSTGLAGNIQYF
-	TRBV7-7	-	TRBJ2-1	TGTGCCAGCAGCCCGAATATGGGTACCTACAATGAGCAGTTCTTC	CASSPNMGTYNEQFF
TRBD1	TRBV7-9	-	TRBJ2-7	TGTGCCAGCAGCTTAGCAGGGACAGGTCCATACGAGCAGTACTTC	CASSLAGTGPYEQYF
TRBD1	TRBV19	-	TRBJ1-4	TGTGCCAGTATCCCCGCCCCCGGACAGGGAGAGGTAAAACTGTTTTTT	CASIPAPGQGEVKLFF
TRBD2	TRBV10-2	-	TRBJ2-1	TGCGCCAGCGTTTTAGCGGGAGGGGGCCACAATGAGCAGTTCTTC	CASVLAGGGHNEQFF
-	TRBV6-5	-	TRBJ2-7	TGTGCCAGCAGCCGTGGGGAAGGAGGCTACGAGCAGTACTTC	CASSRGEGGYEQYF
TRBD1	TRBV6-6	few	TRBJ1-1	TGTGCCAGCAGTCCCGGGACAGCCACTGAAGCTTTCTTT	CASSPGTATEAFF
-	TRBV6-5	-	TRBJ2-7	TGTGCCAGCAGCCGGCTGACTAGCTCCTACGAGCAGTACTTC	CASSRLTSSYEQYF
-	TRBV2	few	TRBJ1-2	TGTGCCAGCAGTGAAGCACAGGGTATTGGGGGCTACACCTTC	CASSEAQGIGGYTF
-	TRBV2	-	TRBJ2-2	TGTGCCAGCGTCGGTCCGGGGCGCGAAACCGGGGAGCTGTTTTTT	CASVGPGRETGELFF
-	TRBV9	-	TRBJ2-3	TGTGCCAGCAGCCAAGACTTCACAGATACGCAGTATTTT	CASSQDFTDTQYF
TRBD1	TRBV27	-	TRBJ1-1	TGTGCCAGCAGCTCACGTGCAGGGGGGAACACTGAAGCTTTCTTT	CASSSRAGGNTEAFF
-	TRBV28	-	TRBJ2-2	TGTGCCAGTCGTCTCCGGGGGTCCTCCGGGGAGCTGTTTTTT	CASRLRGSSGELFF
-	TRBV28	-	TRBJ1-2	TGTGCCAGCACCCGAACCGGCTTTAGGGGCTACACCTTC	CASTRTGFRGYTF
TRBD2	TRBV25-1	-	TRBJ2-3	TGTGCCAGCAGTGGTTTCGGGGGACTAGCGGGGTCAGATACGCAGTATTTT	CASSGFGGLAGSDTQYF
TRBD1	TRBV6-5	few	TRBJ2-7	TGTGCCAGCAGGGCCGGGACAGGCGTATCCTACGAGCAGTACTTC	CASRAGTGVSYEQYF